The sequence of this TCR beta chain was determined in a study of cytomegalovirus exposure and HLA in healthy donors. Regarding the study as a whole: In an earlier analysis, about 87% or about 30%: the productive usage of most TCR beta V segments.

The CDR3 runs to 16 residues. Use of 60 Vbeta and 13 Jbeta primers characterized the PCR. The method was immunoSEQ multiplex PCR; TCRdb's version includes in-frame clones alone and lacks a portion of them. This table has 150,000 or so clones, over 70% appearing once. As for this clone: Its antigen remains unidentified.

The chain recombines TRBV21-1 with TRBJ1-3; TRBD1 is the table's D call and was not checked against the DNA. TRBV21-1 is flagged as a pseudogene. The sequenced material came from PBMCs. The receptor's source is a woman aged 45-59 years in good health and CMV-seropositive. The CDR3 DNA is TGTGCCAGCAGCAAAGGGGGCCGCGACTCTGGAAACACCATATATTTT. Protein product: CASSKGGRDSGNTIYF.